Shown below are 2 T cell receptor beta chains from a single sample sequenced in a study of shared clonotypes between healthy human individuals. Generated by immunoSEQ multiplex PCR, the TCRdb table keeps only in-frame clones and is missing some. Of about 1.1 million clones detected, around three quarters appear once; the ten largest clones hold 0.6% to 0.75%. The sequenced sample consisted of memory CD4+ T cells from PBMCs. The subset here: CD45RA-negative fraction. The receptors stem from a man younger than 35 in good health. Some clones in this sample may be carry-over from other donors' samples.

On this clone itself: Other DNA sequences of this sample code for an identical CDR3. The V and J genes are TRBV15 and TRBJ1-3, with D uncertain. Trimming removed 3 bases at V and 2 bases at J, with 5 bases between. The length of the CDR3 is 13 residues. Germline V gene lookup returns CDR1 LNHNV and CDR2 YYDKDF (reference sequence). CDR3 residues: CATSSRAGNTIYF. CDR3 in DNA: TGTGCCACCAGCAGCAGAGCTGGAAACACCATATATTTT.

The chain carries TRBV18 and TRBJ1-1; a possible D gene is TRBD1 (6 bases). This CDR3 contains 14 residues. V was trimmed by 6 bases and J by 5 bases, leaving 16 bases between them. Germline-derived CDR1 and CDR2 are KGHSH and LQKENI. The CDR3 coding sequence is TGTGCCAGCTCTCGAACCAGGGGAACGACTGAAGCTTTCTTT. Its translation: CASSRTRGTTEAFF.